This is a list of T cell receptor beta chains from one sample in a study of blood T cell repertoires in COVID-19. Repertoires were generated with immunoSEQ multiplex PCR, while TCRdb's copy carries only in-frame clones and drops some. The sample shows roughly 78,000 clones, about 89% of them seen only once. The sequenced material came from peripheral blood. The origin of the receptors is a man between 60 and 75 years old with acute or convalescent COVID-19. Each CDR3 is given with its conserved first and last residue. The D gene is left open where the match is weak. For some rows the clone size is stated as once, few or many, or as a class when expanded; others skip it.

d_gene	v_gene	j_gene	abundance	CDR3nt	CDR3aa
TRBD2	TRBV29-1	TRBJ2-3	NA	TGCAGCGTCCGACATCCGGGGGGAGATACGCAGTATTTT	CSVRHPGGDTQYF
TRBD1	TRBV10-3	TRBJ2-5	NA	TGTGCCATCAGTGAAGCAGGGGGAGAGACCCAGTACTTC	CAISEAGGETQYF
NA	TRBV5-6	TRBJ2-3	NA	TGTGCCAGCAGCTTGGGGGCCACAGATACGCAGTATTTT	CASSLGATDTQYF
NA	TRBV19	TRBJ2-3	NA	TGTGCCAGTAGTATCTTCGGGGGTAGTCCCACAGATACGCAGTATTTT	CASSIFGGSPTDTQYF
TRBD2	TRBV11-2	TRBJ2-7	NA	TGTGCCAGCACCCTCGGTCGGGGGGGCTCTTGGGAGCAGTACTTC	CASTLGRGGSWEQYF
TRBD1	TRBV6-5	TRBJ1-2	NA	TGTGCCAGCAGTTACGGACAGGAGGGAGAGGGCTACACCTTC	CASSYGQEGEGYTF
TRBD1	TRBV30	TRBJ2-5	NA	TGTGCCTGGACCCCTCGGGACAGGGAGACCCAGTACTTC	CAWTPRDRETQYF
NA	TRBV28	TRBJ1-5	NA	TGTGCCAGCAGTTCGAGGGGGAGACAGCCCCAGCATTTT	CASSSRGRQPQHF
NA	TRBV7-9	TRBJ2-7	NA	TGTGCCAGCAGCCGCGCCTTAGGACACGGAGTCGAGGACGAGCAGTACTTC	CASSRALGHGVEDEQYF
NA	TRBV28	TRBJ1-2	NA	TGTGCCAGCAGTTTCCCTGGGGGCCTCTATGGCTACACCTTC	CASSFPGGLYGYTF
NA	TRBV7-6	TRBJ1-6	NA	TGTGCCAGCTCCGGAGGACTGTTTGCGCCCCTCCACTTT	CASSGGLFAPLHF
NA	TRBV27	TRBJ2-5	NA	TGTGCCAGCAGTTTACTGACTGGCCAAGAGACCCAGTACTTC	CASSLLTGQETQYF
NA	TRBV7-8	TRBJ1-6	once	TGTGCCAGCAGCCCCCGGGAGGGCCTGGATTCACCCCTCCACTTT	CASSPREGLDSPLHF
TRBD2	TRBV19	TRBJ2-7	NA	TGTGCCAGTAGTATTCGGACTAGCGGGAATTACGAGCAGTACTTC	CASSIRTSGNYEQYF
TRBD1	TRBV24-1	TRBJ2-1	NA	TGTGCCACCAGTGATCCCGGGACAGGGGAAAATGAGCAGTTCTTC	CATSDPGTGENEQFF
NA	TRBV11-2	TRBJ2-7	NA	TGTGCCAGCAGCCTGACAACCACAGGGTCAGGGGCCTACGAGCAGTACTTC	CASSLTTTGSGAYEQYF
NA	TRBV9	TRBJ1-3	NA	TGTGCCAGCAGCTCGGGACTGACATCTGGAAACACCATATATTTT	CASSSGLTSGNTIYF
NA	TRBV9	TRBJ1-6	NA	TGTGCCAGCAGCGTTGGTTTGGAGGGCAGGAGCTCCTATAATTCACCCCTCCACTTT	CASSVGLEGRSSYNSPLHF
TRBD1	TRBV6-6	TRBJ1-1	NA	TGTGCCAGCAGTTACTCGTTAGGGACAGGGGAGACTGAAGCTTTCTTT	CASSYSLGTGETEAFF
NA	TRBV5-6	TRBJ1-3	NA	TGTGCCAGCAGCTTGGTGTGGGAGCCTGGAAACACCATATATTTT	CASSLVWEPGNTIYF
NA	TRBV27	TRBJ1-4	NA	TGTGCCAGCAGTTTATTCGGGGGGGCGGCTAATGAAAAACTGTTTTTT	CASSLFGGAANEKLFF
TRBD2	TRBV19	TRBJ2-5	NA	TGTGCCAGTAGTTGGGATGTTGACCAGGGAGGGGAGACCCAGTACTTC	CASSWDVDQGGETQYF
NA	TRBV5-1	TRBJ2-2	NA	TGCGCCAGCAGCCAGACTAGAGCGAACACCGGGGAGCTGTTTTTT	CASSQTRANTGELFF
TRBD1	TRBV5-1	TRBJ2-2	NA	TGCGCCAGCAGCTACCAGGGGGCGACCGGGGAGCTGTTTTTT	CASSYQGATGELFF
NA	TRBV5-1	TRBJ1-2	NA	TGCGCCAGCTCTTCTTCAGGGGTCCAAAGAGCGGACTACACCTTC	CASSSSGVQRADYTF
TRBD1	TRBV2	TRBJ2-1	NA	TGTGCCAGCAGCTTTTACCGGGACAGTTCTTACAATGAGCAGTTCTTC	CASSFYRDSSYNEQFF
NA	TRBV6-5	TRBJ1-6	NA	TGTGCCAGCAGACGCAGGGATTCACCCCTCCACTTT	CASRRRDSPLHF
TRBD2	TRBV11-3	TRBJ2-3	NA	TGTGCCAGCAGCCAGAGTAGCGGGAACCGCGACACAGATACGCAGTATTTT	CASSQSSGNRDTDTQYF
TRBD1	TRBV6-6	TRBJ2-1	NA	TGTGCCATCAGAACGTCCGGGACAGGGCTCAATGAGCAGTTCTTC	CAIRTSGTGLNEQFF
TRBD2	TRBV10-3	TRBJ2-1	NA	TGTGCCATCAGTGAGGGGGAGGGAGGATCAGGCAATGAGCAGTTCTTC	CAISEGEGGSGNEQFF
TRBD1	TRBV19	TRBJ2-2	few	TGTGCCAGTAGTACCCGAGGACAGGTAGTAACCGGGGAGCTGTTTTTT	CASSTRGQVVTGELFF
TRBD1	TRBV19	TRBJ2-7	once	TGTGCCAGTAGTATAACCGGGACAGGCTACGAGCAGTACTTC	CASSITGTGYEQYF